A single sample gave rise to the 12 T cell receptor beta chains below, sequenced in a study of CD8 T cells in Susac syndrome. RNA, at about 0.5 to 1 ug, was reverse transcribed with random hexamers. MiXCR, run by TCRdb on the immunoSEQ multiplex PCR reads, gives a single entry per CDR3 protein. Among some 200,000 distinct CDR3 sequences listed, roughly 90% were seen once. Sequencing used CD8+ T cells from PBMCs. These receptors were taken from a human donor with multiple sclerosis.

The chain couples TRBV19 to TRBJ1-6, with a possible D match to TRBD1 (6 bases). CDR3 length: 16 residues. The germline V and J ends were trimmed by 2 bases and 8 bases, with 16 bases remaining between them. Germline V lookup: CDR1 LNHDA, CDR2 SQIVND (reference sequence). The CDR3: CASSILYGQPYSPLHF. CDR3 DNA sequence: TGTGCCAGTAGTATACTGTACGGACAGCCATATTCACCCCTCCACTTT.

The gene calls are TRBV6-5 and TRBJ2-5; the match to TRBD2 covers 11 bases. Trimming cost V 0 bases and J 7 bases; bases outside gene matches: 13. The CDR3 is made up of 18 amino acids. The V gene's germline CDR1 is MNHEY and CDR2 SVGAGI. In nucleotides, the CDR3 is TGTGCCAGCAGTTACTCGGTGCTAGCGGGGGGACCCCACTCGACCCAGTACTTC. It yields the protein CASSYSVLAGGPHSTQYF.

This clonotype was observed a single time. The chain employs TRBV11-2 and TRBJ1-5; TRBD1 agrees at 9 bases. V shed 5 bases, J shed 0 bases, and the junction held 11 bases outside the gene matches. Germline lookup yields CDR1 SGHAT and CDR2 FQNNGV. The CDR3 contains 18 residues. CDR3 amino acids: CASSQGTGSGYSNQPQHF. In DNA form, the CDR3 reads TGTGCCAGCAGCCAGGGGACAGGGAGCGGCTATAGCAATCAGCCCCAGCATTTT.

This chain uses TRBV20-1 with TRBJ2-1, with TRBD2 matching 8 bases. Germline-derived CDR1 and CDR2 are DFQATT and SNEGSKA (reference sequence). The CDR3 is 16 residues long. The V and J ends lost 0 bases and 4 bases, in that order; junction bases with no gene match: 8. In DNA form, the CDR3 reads TGCAGTGCTAGAGACCTAAGCGGGAGTACGTACAATGAGCAGTTCTTC. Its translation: CSARDLSGSTYNEQFF.

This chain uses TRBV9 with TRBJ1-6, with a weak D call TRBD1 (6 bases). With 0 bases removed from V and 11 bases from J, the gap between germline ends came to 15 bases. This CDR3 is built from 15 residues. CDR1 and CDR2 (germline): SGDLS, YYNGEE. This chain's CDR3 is CASSVDAGEEAPLHF. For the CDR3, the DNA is TGTGCCAGCAGCGTAGATGCAGGGGAAGAAGCACCCCTCCACTTT.

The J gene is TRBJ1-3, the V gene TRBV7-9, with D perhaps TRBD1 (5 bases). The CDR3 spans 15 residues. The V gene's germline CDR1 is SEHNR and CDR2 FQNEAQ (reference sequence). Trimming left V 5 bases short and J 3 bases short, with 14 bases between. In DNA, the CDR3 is TGTGCCAGCAGCCACGGGACGTCGTATGGAAACACCATATATTTT. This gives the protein CASSHGTSYGNTIYF.

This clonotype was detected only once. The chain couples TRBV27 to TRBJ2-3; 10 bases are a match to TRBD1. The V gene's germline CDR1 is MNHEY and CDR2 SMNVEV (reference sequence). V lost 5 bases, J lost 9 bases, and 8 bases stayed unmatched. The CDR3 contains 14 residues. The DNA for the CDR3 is TGTGCCAGCAGTCCGGGACAGGGGTTTGGGACGCAGTATTTT. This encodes CASSPGQGFGTQYF.

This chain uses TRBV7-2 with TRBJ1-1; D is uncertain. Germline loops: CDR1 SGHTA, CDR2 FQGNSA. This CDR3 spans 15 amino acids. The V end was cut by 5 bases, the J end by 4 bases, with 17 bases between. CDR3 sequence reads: CASSPYAHTPTEAFF. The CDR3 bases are TGTGCCAGCAGCCCCTACGCTCACACGCCCACTGAAGCTTTCTTT.

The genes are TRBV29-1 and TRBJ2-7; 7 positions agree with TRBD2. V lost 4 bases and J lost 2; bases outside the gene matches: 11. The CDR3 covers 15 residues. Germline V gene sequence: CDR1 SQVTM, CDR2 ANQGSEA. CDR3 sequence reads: CSVAGGRESTYEQYF. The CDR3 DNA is TGCAGCGTTGCTGGAGGGCGGGAGTCGACCTACGAGCAGTACTTC.

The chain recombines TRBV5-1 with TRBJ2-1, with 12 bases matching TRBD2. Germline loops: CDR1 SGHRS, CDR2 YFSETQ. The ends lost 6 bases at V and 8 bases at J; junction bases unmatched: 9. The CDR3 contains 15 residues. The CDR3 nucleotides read TGCGCCAGCATGACTAGCGGGAGTGGCGTGGATGAGCAGTTCTTC. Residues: CASMTSGSGVDEQFF. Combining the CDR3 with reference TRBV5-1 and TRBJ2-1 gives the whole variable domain KAGVTQTPRYLIKTRGQQVTLSCSPISGHRSVSWYQQTPGQGLQFLFEYFSETQRNKGNFPGRFSGRQFSNSRSEMNVSTLELGDSALYLCASMTSGSGVDEQFFGPGTRLTVL.

CDR3 DNA sequence: TGCGCCAGCAGCCAGGTAGCTAACTATGGCTACACCTTC. Its protein is CASSQVANYGYTF. V gene TRBV4-3 combines with J gene TRBJ1-2; D not certain. The V gene's germline CDR1 is LGHNA and CDR2 YSLEER. V was shortened by 3 bases and J by 0 bases, with 5 bases between the two germline ends. The CDR3 runs to 13 residues.

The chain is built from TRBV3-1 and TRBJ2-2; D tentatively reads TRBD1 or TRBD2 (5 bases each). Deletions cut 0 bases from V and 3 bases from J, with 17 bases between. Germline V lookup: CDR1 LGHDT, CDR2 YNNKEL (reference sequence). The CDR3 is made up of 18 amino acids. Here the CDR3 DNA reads TGTGCCAGCAGCCAAGATGTGAGGACGATGGGGGACACCGGGGAGCTGTTTTTT. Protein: CASSQDVRTMGDTGELFF.